The clone carrying this TCR beta chain was recorded a few times. V was cut by 4 bases and J by 4 bases, with 8 bases left in between. The CDR3 extends over 13 amino acids. The germline gives CDR1 DFQATT, CDR2 SNEGSKA (reference sequence). These data come from a study of identical twins. TCRdb recomputed calls from the 5' RACE reads with MiXCR, one row per CDR3 protein. The table lists hundreds of thousands of distinct CDR3 sequences, 15% to 20% of them singletons. The data were also submitted as part of a second study, on T cells expressing NK-cell markers.

The rearrangement joins TRBV20-1 to TRBJ2-6; D possibly corresponds to TRBD2 (5 bases). Material for sequencing was PBMCs. This sequence originates from a woman between 18 and 29 years old in good health. The CDR3 here is CSATGSGANVLTF. DNA of the CDR3: TGCAGTGCTACGGGGTCAGGGGCCAACGTCCTGACTTTC.